This TCR beta chain was retrieved from a study of blood T cells in healthy people across ages. V dropped 2 bases and J dropped 2; count of bases not matched to a gene: 4. This CDR3 is built from 14 residues. Germline CDR1 reads DFQATT; CDR2 reads SNEGSKA (reference sequence). Primed by a sample-barcoded 5' primer and a J-beta primer mix, a second PCR proceeded for 7 to 11 cycles. All samples yielded 2.5 million or more CDR3-containing paired-end reads. MiXCR, run by TCRdb on the 5' RACE reads, gives a single entry per CDR3 protein. The sample comprises 1,100,000 or so distinct CDR3 sequences, 35% to 50% of which are singletons, and 15% to 20% rests with the top ten. This clonotype was seen ten or more times.

Sequencing was carried out using blood. The sequence was obtained from a woman aged 60 to 75 in good health. V is TRBV20-1 and J is TRBJ2-5; 8 nucleotides line up with TRBD1. CDR3 amino acids: CSARIWDRQETQYF. The CDR3 DNA is TGCAGTGCTAGAATCTGGGACAGGCAAGAGACCCAGTACTTC.